Detailed here is one TCR beta chain. This clone was seen only once. This clone's antigen is unknown. Base qualities are not at hand, and no much larger clone is one base apart. This specimen comes from a study of PD-1 blockade in classical Hodgkin lymphoma (dated by TCRdb to the early 2020s). About the investigation overall: Nivolumab dosing was 3 mg/kg intravenously every 2 weeks, continuing until either disease progression or unacceptable toxicity. A peripheral blood immune signature of response to PD-1 blockade in classical Hodgkin lymphoma was defined using TCR beta sequencing and CyTOF.

Genomic DNA was isolated using the Qiagen DNeasy kit from unsorted PBMCs as well as from negatively selected CD4+ and CD8+ fractions. Using primers that anneal to V and J segments, immunoSEQ multiplex PCR amplified the TCR beta CDR3 regions. A synthetic immune receptor repertoire was used to minimize amplification bias, and any residual bias was removed computationally once sequencing was done. Processing in the source paper ran as follows. Custom Python scripts were used to quantify repertoire diversity as the Shannon entropy index. The unsorted, CD4+ and CD8+ repertoires were each analyzed separately, with the exception of combined analyses, where CD4+ and CD8+ sequences were merged in silico. A clone was considered expanded if an increase in frequency of at least 2-fold after treatment relative to C1D1 was found, and a pseudocount of 0.5 was applied to clones undetected at baseline. Singleton clones were defined as clones with 0 or 1 copy at C1D1, and non-singleton clones were defined as clones with 2 or more copies. Clones expanded in unsorted samples were labelled as CD4+, CD8+ or unknown by matching protein sequences in sorted samples from the same patient. Diversity changes from C1D1 to C4D1 were tested in paired samples using Wilcoxon tests. The table comes from immuneACCESS by way of TCRdb, which keeps in-frame sequences with V and J called. Part of the clones is missing from these tables; in studies checked, under half for an unresolved V gene and the rest for unknown reasons. The V and J calls and the clone size are those of that table, but D and trimming were determined from the DNA. The sample table shows tens of thousands of clones, and about 85% are seen once. Together, the top ten hold about 8% of the sample.

Overall study outcomes, separate from this receptor: Diversity was lower in patients who began nivolumab less than 1 year after ASCT, so these patients were left out of later analyses to avoid confounding by immune reconstitution. Baseline TCR diversity was reported to be lower in newly diagnosed patients than in healthy donors and to be lower still in relapsed/refractory patients. Among trial patients, those achieving complete response had baseline diversity similar to that of newly diagnosed patients, while diversity was significantly lower in partial responders and progressors. CD4+ but not CD8+ TCR diversity rose significantly by C4D1 (p=0.0027 vs p=0.16), most apparent in complete responders (p=0.02). Only a single clinical trial cohort was studied, and what caused the repertoire differences, possibly disease activity or prior therapy, remained undefined.

Taken from cysteine to phenylalanine, the CDR3 has 15 residues. Kept here is only the CDR3 DNA, which spans 45 bases and is read in frame from base 1. V sheds 2 bases and J sheds 1 base, leaving 10 bases between their ends. Based on the germline V gene, the CDR1 and CDR2 sequences are SGHRS and YFSETQ. The sample's time point label, decoded: cycle 4 day 1 (C4D1), after around six weeks of nivolumab. Every trial patient had relapsed after autologous stem cell transplantation, and cohorts A, B and C differed in prior brentuximab vedotin exposure. The trial cohort comprised some 60 patients with relapsed/refractory classical Hodgkin lymphoma whose best overall responses were complete response, partial response or progressive disease. Trial patients were treated with single-agent nivolumab in the multi-cohort phase II CheckMate 205 trial. An independent review committee assessed best overall response using the 2007 International Working Group response criteria. PBMCs from the trial were collected at three points: immediately before nivolumab initiation (C1D1), and during therapy at cycle 2 day 1 and cycle 4 day 1. After peripheral blood was drawn into 8 mL Vacutainer Cell Preparation Tubes, PBMCs were isolated by centrifugation and then cryopreserved.

The source material was peripheral blood mononuclear cells (PBMCs), sampled before the fourth cycle of nivolumab. The origin of this receptor is a human donor with classical Hodgkin lymphoma. The chain is encoded by TRBV5-1 joined to TRBJ1-5; the D gene cannot be named for sure. The CDR3 protein sequence reads: CASSLGPQSNQPQHF. The nucleotides read TGCGCCAGCAGCTTAGGCCCGCAGAGCAATCAGCCCCAGCATTTT.